The clone carrying this T cell receptor (beta chain) has a handful of counts. Its antigen is as yet unknown. One entry per CDR3 protein, called by TCRdb with MiXCR from the reads. The table has roughly 920,000 distinct CDR3 sequences, 30% to 40% seen once. The sample originates from a study of T cell repertoires in cytomegalovirus infection. Study results and caveats: In two of eight donors, the top clonotype was HLA-C-restricted CMV-specific.

Germline CDR1 reads MNHNS; CDR2 reads SASEGT. Trimming stripped 3 bases from V and 7 bases from J, with 18 bases between. This CDR3 spans 16 amino acids. V gene TRBV6-1 combines with J gene TRBJ1-4, with a weak D call TRBD1 (6 bases). This receptor was taken from a human donor in good health (CMV status not recorded). Some clones in this sample may be carry-over from other donors' samples. Here the sequenced sample was cultured CD8+ T cells from PBMCs, taken from culture after CMV antigen stimulation. In DNA, the CDR3 is TGTGCCAGCAGTGACCCGACAGGTTTTTCTTCTGAAAAACTGTTTTTT. Translated: CASSDPTGFSSEKLFF.